This T cell receptor (beta chain) was sequenced for a study of blood T cell repertoires in COVID-19. Background on the study: From the United States, Italy and Spain came samples of acute and convalescent COVID-19. PBMCs, B-cell-depleted T cells, or T cells provided the cDNA or gDNA that made up the material.

Seattle patients were enrolled while actively infected and followed longitudinally. In the authors' methods: Estimated nucleated cell counts came from reference gene primer amplification. Sequencing used immunoSEQ multiplex PCR; TCRdb keeps in-frame clones, though not all of them. V, J and clone size derive from that table, while D and trimming were established from the DNA sequence. In the table there are 250,000 to 300,000 clones, approximately 89% of which are singletons. The CDR3 extends over 19 amino acids. Trimming shortened V by 7 bases and J by 3 bases, and 31 bases separated the two germline ends. Germline-derived CDR1 and CDR2 are LNHDA and SQIVND (reference sequence).

This clonotype originated in a woman aged 25 to 39 with COVID-19, enrolled during active disease. This chain links TRBV19 with TRBJ2-7, with D possibly matching TRBD1 (6 bases). The sample was peripheral blood. CDR3 DNA: TGTGCCAGTACCCCTCTTAGAGGGCAGGGGTTAAATCAGGGCTACGAGCAGTACTTC. Encoded protein: CASTPLRGQGLNQGYEQYF.